A selection of T cell receptor beta chains follows, all from one sample in a study of T cells in Graves' hyperthyroidism and ophthalmopathy. TCRdb independently ran MiXCR on the multiplex PCR reads; one entry per CDR3 protein. This table has some 550,000 distinct CDR3 sequences, roughly a sixth appearing once. The sequenced sample was blood. These receptors were taken from a woman aged 40 to 50 with Graves' ophthalmopathy. CDR3s leave out the opening cysteine and the closing phenylalanine or tryptophan. The order of the fields is J gene, V gene, CDR3 protein.

TRBJ1-5 TRBV6-1 ASSGQGALNQPQH
TRBJ2-5 TRBV11-2 ASSPGRAETQY
TRBJ2-1 TRBV6-1 ASSLMTGESEQF
TRBJ2-5 TRBV6-1 ASGPLLGSAETQY
TRBJ2-3 TRBV15 ATSRDSGADTQY
TRBJ2-3 TRBV30 AWSVAGGPGLTDTQY
TRBJ1-4 TRBV6-2/TRBV6-3 ASSYSGGRGEKLF
TRBJ2-7 TRBV28 ASRARWSRGGEQY
TRBJ2-5 TRBV6-5 ASSYTGLGAQY
TRBJ2-4 TRBV11-2 ASSLPQGDSAAKNIQY
TRBJ2-7 TRBV20-1 SASRGQGPEQY
TRBJ1-5 TRBV27 ASSPQGGPEWPQH
TRBJ1-2 TRBV3-1 ASSQQYGYT
TRBJ2-1 TRBV7-2 ASSLVTTNYNEQF
TRBJ2-7 TRBV19 ASSKQDPSYEQY
TRBJ2-1 TRBV20-1 SAKQDNEQF
TRBJ2-4 TRBV2 ASSPGEGAKNIQY
TRBJ1-1 TRBV2 ASSEQVDTEAF
TRBJ1-2 TRBV27 APTIGGFYGYT
TRBJ2-6 TRBV20-1 SARRTGLNSGANVLT
TRBJ2-5 TRBV29-1 SAPTGGQETQY
TRBJ1-2 TRBV10-3 ATSETGVDYGYT
TRBJ1-1 TRBV12-3/TRBV12-4 ASSLAVDSNTEAF
TRBJ2-1 TRBV5-5 ASSDRLDRPYNEQF
TRBJ2-3 TRBV12-3/TRBV12-4 ASRRTRSADTQY
TRBJ2-1 TRBV20-1 SAKVLGEQF
TRBJ2-6 TRBV5-5 ASSLESRTVSGANVLA
TRBJ2-5 TRBV11-2 ASNLVRGGGTQY
TRBJ1-2 TRBV12-3/TRBV12-4 ASSHILRHPAVYGYT
TRBJ1-1 TRBV20-1 SASRDTNTEAF
TRBJ2-5 TRBV5-1 ASSFTTSGRAETQY
TRBJ2-1 TRBV20-1 SAAGTSVNNEQF
TRBJ2-1 TRBV5-1 ASSSRLAGGPSEQF
TRBJ2-7 TRBV20-1 SARDRGRIAVNYEQY